Below, one T cell receptor (beta chain) is given with its context. The target antigen is unknown. Germline CDR1 is LGHDT and CDR2 is YNNKEL (reference sequence). There are 17 residues in the CDR3. Unmatched junction bases numbered 10, after V lost 0 bases and J lost 8 bases. It was with a sample-barcoded 5' primer and a J-beta primer mix that a second PCR of about 6 to 12 cycles was run. One entry per CDR3 protein, called by TCRdb with MiXCR from the 5' RACE reads. The sample contains some 1.4 million distinct CDR3 sequences, approximately 40% of which appear only once. These data originate in a study of blood T cells in healthy people across ages. Study findings and constraints: Long-lived and aged donors differed, with more naive CD4+ cells and higher diversity in the long-lived.

The chain carries TRBV3-1 and TRBJ2-1, with 10 bases that match TRBD2. The TCR comes from a woman younger than 30 in good health. The sequenced material came from blood. CDR3 sequence (DNA): TGTGCCAGCAGCCAAGAAAGGTCGGGACTAGCGCCCGATGAGCAGTTCTTC. Translating it yields CASSQERSGLAPDEQFF.